This T cell receptor (beta chain) was identified during a study of PD-L1 blockade in urothelial cancer. Turning to the study itself: Each participant's history included 0 to 3 prior chemotherapy regimens. Each blood sample yielded a median of approximately 140,000 T cells.

Regarding time point: pretreatment peripheral blood. Profiled with immunoSEQ multiplex PCR; TCRdb holds only in-frame clones, not every one. This sample has 130,000 or so clones, with less than 85% found just once. In regard to this clone: Its antigen remains unidentified.

The CDR3 has 14 residues. Germline V gives CDR1 ENHRY, CDR2 SYGVKD. V dropped 2 bases and J dropped 4; count of bases not matched to a gene: 3. Overall study results and limits: Blood TCR clonality below the median before treatment was a predictor of better survival.

This chain uses TRBV10-3 with TRBJ2-5; 8 nucleotides align to TRBD1. The origin of this receptor is a man in his fifties with urothelial cancer. Sequenced material: PBMCs, taken around atezolizumab (anti-PD-L1) treatment. The CDR3 region is CAISETQGGETQYF. DNA of the CDR3: TGTGCCATCAGTGAGACACAGGGGGGAGAGACCCAGTACTTC.